Below are 23 T cell receptor beta chains sequenced from a single sample in a study of control samples from healthy donors and cancer patients. The repertoire was sequenced with immunoSEQ multiplex PCR; TCRdb's copy has only in-frame clones and lacks some. There are 400,000 to 500,000 clones in the sample; around 90% occur only once, and more than 6% lies in the top ten. The sequenced sample consisted of PBMCs. The receptor set was obtained from a man aged 35 to 55 with head and neck cancer.

The CDR3 sequence: CASSHVDSEQYF. The CDR3 region has the DNA TGTGCCAGCAGCCATGTGGACTCCGAGCAGTACTTC. The chain couples TRBV3-1 (or the pseudogene TRBV3-2) to TRBJ2-7; D is possibly TRBD2 (5 bases). Per the germline V gene, CDR1 is LGHDT and CDR2 is YNNKEL (reference sequence). Trimming took 3 bases from V and 6 from J, leaving 9 bases between them. There are 12 residues in the CDR3.

In its sample, this clone was seen once. The rearrangement joins TRBV28 to TRBJ2-2; 7 bases map to TRBD1. With V trimmed by 5 bases and J by 5 bases, 14 bases remained unmatched. The CDR3 has 17 residues. Germline CDR1 is MDHEN and CDR2 is SYDVKM. The CDR3 DNA reads TGTGCCAGCAGTATACTCCGGGACAGCCCTGGGACCGGGGAGCTGTTTTTT. This translates into CASSILRDSPGTGELFF.

The chain has TRBV9 and TRBJ1-6, with D maybe TRBD1 (5 bases). This CDR3 comprises 19 residues. Between the trimmed V and J ends, which lost 4 bases and 3 bases, there was a span of 23 bases. CDR1 SGDLS and CDR2 YYNGEE come from the germline V gene. CDR3 sequence reads: CASSPSSRGAANYNSPLHF. The CDR3 DNA sequence: TGTGCCAGCAGCCCCTCCAGCCGGGGCGCAGCCAACTATAATTCACCCCTCCACTTT.

V usage is TRBV28 and J usage is TRBJ1-2, with TRBD1 as a possible D gene (6 bases). Trimming took 5 bases from V and 8 from J, leaving 15 bases between them. This CDR3 contains 13 residues. Germline V gene lookup returns CDR1 MDHEN and CDR2 SYDVKM. The CDR3 reads CASSTGQLRGYTF. CDR3 nucleotide sequence: TGTGCCAGCAGTACTGGACAGCTAAGGGGCTACACCTTC.

V is TRBV28 and J is TRBJ2-7; D is tentatively TRBD1 or TRBD2 (5 bases each). The V and J ends lost 6 bases and 2 bases respectively, with 20 bases between them. The germline CDR1 and CDR2 sequences are MDHEN and SYDVKM. This CDR3 spans 16 amino acids. CDR3 region: CASSTLGVTSPYEQYF. DNA for the CDR3: TGTGCCAGCAGCACTTTGGGGGTGACTTCGCCCTACGAGCAGTACTTC.

This chain uses TRBV9 with TRBJ2-1; D might be TRBD2 (6 bases). CDR1 is SGDLS, CDR2 YYNGEE, per germline. V shed 4 bases and J shed 7 bases, with 15 bases lying between them. The CDR3 sequence is 14 residues long. CDR3 amino acids: CASSLGSRGNEQFF. The DNA of the CDR3 is TGTGCCAGCAGCTTAGGGAGTCGGGGGAATGAGCAGTTCTTC.

The V gene is TRBV10-3, the J gene TRBJ1-2; the D gene is possibly TRBD1 (5 bases). V was shortened by 10 bases and J by 6 bases, with 18 bases between the two germline ends. The CDR3 is 13 amino acids. The germline V gene has CDR1 ENHRY and CDR2 SYGVKD. The DNA of the CDR3 is TGTGCCAGTCAGGACGGCAGGGCCAATGGCTACACCTTC. Amino acids: CASQDGRANGYTF.

This rearrangement joins TRBV18 to TRBJ1-1; a weak D match, TRBD1 (5 bases). V gave up 2 bases and J gave up 6 bases, with 13 bases separating them. The CDR3 runs 14 residues. Germline CDR1 reads KGHSH; CDR2 reads LQKENI. The CDR3 bases are TGTGCCAGCTCACCAGGTGGGGGGATCTCTGAAGCTTTCTTT. Translated: CASSPGGGISEAFF.

This chain links TRBV19 with TRBJ2-7, with TRBD2 matching 9 bases. There are 15 residues in the CDR3. V shed 3 bases and J 0 bases; nucleotides not matched to a gene: 3. CDR1 is LNHDA, CDR2 SQIVND, per germline (reference sequence). The CDR3 is CASSILAGSSYEQYF. CDR3 nucleotides: TGTGCCAGTAGTATTCTAGCGGGGAGCTCCTACGAGCAGTACTTC.

In the case of this clone: The same CDR3 arises from other DNA sequences in this sample as well. The chain uses TRBV2 and TRBJ2-7, with 7 bases that match TRBD1. Germline CDR1 SNHLY, CDR2 FYNNEI. This CDR3 region has 12 residues. V lost 6 bases, J lost 4 bases, and 3 bases stayed unmatched. In DNA form, the CDR3 reads TGTGCCAGCAGAGGGACAGTTTACGAGCAGTACTTC. Residues: CASRGTVYEQYF.

The chain employs TRBV2 and TRBJ2-7; D is perhaps TRBD1 (7 bases). In germline, CDR1 is SNHLY, CDR2 FYNNEI. Trimming left V 6 bases short and J 2 bases short, with 14 bases between. This CDR3 region has 14 residues. The DNA of the CDR3 is TGTGCCAGCAGAAACACAGGGGAGGCCTACGAGCAGTACTTC. The encoded protein is CASRNTGEAYEQYF.

This clone was seen just once. The J gene is TRBJ2-2, the V gene TRBV11-2, with D possibly TRBD2 on 5 matching bases. V lost 4 bases and J 4 bases, leaving 16 bases between the germline ends. The CDR3 length is 16 residues. Germline assignment: CDR1 SGHAT and CDR2 FQNNGV. The DNA of the CDR3 is TGTGCCAGCAGCTCCCCGGACTTCCCACTCACCGGGGAGCTGTTTTTT. This sequence encodes CASSSPDFPLTGELFF.

V usage is TRBV5-1 and J usage is TRBJ1-4; no reliable D call. V was clipped by 2 bases and J by 8 bases, with 13 bases between them. CDR3 length equals 14 residues. The germline CDR1 and CDR2 sequences are SGHRS and YFSETQ. CDR3 region: CASSLDLAKEKLFF. The CDR3 DNA reads TGCGCCAGCAGCTTAGACCTTGCGAAGGAAAAACTGTTTTTT. Based on the CDR3 plus reference TRBV5-1 and TRBJ1-4, the full variable domain is KAGVTQTPRYLIKTRGQQVTLSCSPISGHRSVSWYQQTPGQGLQFLFEYFSETQRNKGNFPGRFSGRQFSNSRSEMNVSTLELGDSALYLCASSLDLAKEKLFFGSGTQLSVL.

This sequence joins TRBV28 and TRBJ1-1; D unclear. Per the germline V gene, CDR1 is MDHEN and CDR2 is SYDVKM. The CDR3 consists of 12 residues. V was pared by 6 bases and J by 2 bases, with 7 bases between. The CDR3 region has the DNA TGTGCCAGCAGGAGCGGAAACACTGAAGCTTTCTTT. Translating it yields CASRSGNTEAFF.

The rearrangement links TRBV5-1 to TRBJ2-3; D unresolved. Per germline, CDR1 SGHRS and CDR2 YFSETQ. The ends were cut back, 0 bases at V and 4 bases at J, with 15 bases in the middle. The CDR3 extends over 16 amino acids. CDR3: CASSLAPPKKADTQYF. CDR3 coding DNA: TGCGCCAGCAGCTTGGCCCCCCCTAAAAAGGCAGATACGCAGTATTTT.

This clone has just one count. This rearrangement joins TRBV2 to TRBJ2-3, with unresolved D. The V and J ends lost 3 bases and 9 bases respectively, with 7 bases between them. The CDR3 consists of 11 residues. Germline lookup yields CDR1 SNHLY and CDR2 FYNNEI. CDR3 DNA sequence: TGTGCCAGCAGTGACAGACCGACGCAGTATTTT. Amino acid sequence: CASSDRPTQYF.

As DNA, the CDR3 is TGTGCCAGTTCGAAACAGGCATTAGCGGGAATAGCAGATACGCAGTATTTT. Translation: CASSKQALAGIADTQYF. The chain uses TRBV19 and TRBJ2-3; 8 positions agree with TRBD2. Germline V gene data show CDR1 as LNHDA and CDR2 as SQIVND (reference sequence). The CDR3 runs to 17 residues. The V and J ends lost 8 bases and 4 bases, in that order; junction bases with no gene match: 17.

The chain combines TRBV6-4 with TRBJ2-1, with 8 positions matching TRBD2. The CDR3 runs 17 residues. CDR1 and CDR2 from the germline V gene are MRHNA and SNTAGT. V was clipped by 0 bases and J by 6 bases; unmatched bases: 10. The CDR3 loop reads CASSDSWVSGEPNEQFF. The CDR3, as DNA: TGTGCCAGCAGTGACTCTTGGGTTAGCGGGGAGCCCAATGAGCAGTTCTTC.

This clone has only one observation. This chain links TRBV5-1 with TRBJ2-7, with D unresolved. Germline CDR1 reads SGHRS; CDR2 reads YFSETQ. Trimming cost V 0 bases and J 6 bases, with 10 bases left between them. The CDR3 is 13 residues long. The CDR3: CASSLGAPSEQYF. For the CDR3, the DNA is TGCGCCAGCAGCTTGGGGGCCCCCAGCGAGCAGTACTTC.

V usage is TRBV11-2 and J usage is TRBJ1-3, with 7 bases lining up with TRBD1. Germline V gives CDR1 SGHAT, CDR2 FQNNGV. Losses at the gene ends were 5 bases for V and 4 bases for J; bases not matched to a gene: 5. The CDR3 contains 14 residues. CDR3 DNA sequence: TGTGCCAGCAGCGCAACAGGGGCAGGAAACACCATATATTTT. Translation: CASSATGAGNTIYF.

The chain is built from TRBV6-5 and TRBJ1-1; D not certain. In germline, CDR1 is MNHEY, CDR2 SVGAGI. The CDR3 runs to 16 residues. Trimming shortened V by 0 bases and J by 1 base, and 12 bases separated the two germline ends. CDR3 residues: CASSYSTPTENTEAFF. CDR3 DNA sequence: TGTGCCAGCAGTTACTCGACCCCGACTGAGAACACTGAAGCTTTCTTT.

The gene calls are TRBV28 and TRBJ2-7; D call uncertain. CDR3 size: 13 residues. CDR1 and CDR2 from the germline V gene are MDHEN and SYDVKM. V dropped 3 bases and J dropped 6 bases, with 12 bases sitting between them. In DNA, the CDR3 is TGTGCCAGCAGTTTCCCACCGTTGGGCGAGCAGTACTTC. Residues: CASSFPPLGEQYF.

This chain joins TRBV3-1 (or the pseudogene TRBV3-2) and TRBJ2-3, with D perhaps TRBD1 or TRBD2 (5 bases each). The CDR3 runs 14 residues. V dropped 6 bases and J dropped 4 bases, with 14 bases sitting between them. Germline CDR1 and CDR2: LGHDT and YNNKEL (reference sequence). The CDR3 sequence: CASRPRGRSDTQYF. DNA for the CDR3: TGTGCCAGCAGGCCTCGGGGCCGTTCAGATACGCAGTATTTT.